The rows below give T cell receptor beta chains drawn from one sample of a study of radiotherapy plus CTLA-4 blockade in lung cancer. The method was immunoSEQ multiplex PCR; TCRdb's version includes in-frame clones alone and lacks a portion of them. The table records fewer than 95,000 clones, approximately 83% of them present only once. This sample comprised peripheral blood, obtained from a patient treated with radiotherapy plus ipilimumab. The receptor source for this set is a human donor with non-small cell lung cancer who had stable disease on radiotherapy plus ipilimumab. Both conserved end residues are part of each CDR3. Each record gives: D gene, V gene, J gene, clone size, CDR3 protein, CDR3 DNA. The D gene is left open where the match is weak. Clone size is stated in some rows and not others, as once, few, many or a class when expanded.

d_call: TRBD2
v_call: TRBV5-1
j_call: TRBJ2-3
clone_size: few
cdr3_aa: CASSPLGTSGPSTDTQYF
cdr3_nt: TGCGCCAGCAGCCCCCTCGGGACTAGCGGGCCAAGCACAGATACGCAGTATTTT

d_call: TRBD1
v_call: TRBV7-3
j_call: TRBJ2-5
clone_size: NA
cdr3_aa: CASSLTPDRGQETQYF
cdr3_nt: TGTGCCAGCAGCTTAACGCCGGACAGGGGGCAAGAGACCCAGTACTTC

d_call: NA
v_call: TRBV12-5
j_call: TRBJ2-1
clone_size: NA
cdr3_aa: CASGLDGSYNEQFF
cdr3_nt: TGTGCTAGTGGTTTGGACGGATCCTACAATGAGCAGTTCTTC

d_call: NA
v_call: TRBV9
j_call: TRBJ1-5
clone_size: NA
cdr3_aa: CASGRDDQPQHF
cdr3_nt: TGTGCCAGTGGGAGGGACGATCAGCCCCAGCATTTT

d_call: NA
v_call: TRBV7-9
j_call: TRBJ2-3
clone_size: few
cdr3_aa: CASSPRETGRQYF
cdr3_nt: TGTGCCAGCAGCCCACGGGAGACCGGGAGGCAGTATTTT

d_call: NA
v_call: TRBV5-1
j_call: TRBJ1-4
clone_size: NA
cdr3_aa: CASSPTGAQNEKLFF
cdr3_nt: TGCGCCAGCAGCCCTACGGGGGCCCAAAATGAAAAACTGTTTTTT

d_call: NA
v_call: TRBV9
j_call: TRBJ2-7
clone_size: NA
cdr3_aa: CASSVGSQGREQYF
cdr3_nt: TGTGCCAGCAGCGTAGGTTCCCAGGGCCGAGAGCAGTACTTC

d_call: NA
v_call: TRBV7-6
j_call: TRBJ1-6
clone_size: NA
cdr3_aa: CASSLAQYNSPLHF
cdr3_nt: TGTGCCAGCAGCTTAGCGCAATATAATTCACCCCTCCACTTT

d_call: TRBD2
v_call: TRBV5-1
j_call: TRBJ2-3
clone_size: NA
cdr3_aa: CASSRGRGGGATDTQYF
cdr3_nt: TGCGCCAGCAGCCGAGGGAGGGGCGGGGGGGCAACAGATACGCAGTATTTT

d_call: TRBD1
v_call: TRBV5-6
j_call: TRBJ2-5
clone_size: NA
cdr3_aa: CAKQLAFRDRGGETQYF
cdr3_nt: TGTGCTAAGCAGCTTGCGTTCCGGGACAGGGGGGGCGAGACCCAGTACTTC

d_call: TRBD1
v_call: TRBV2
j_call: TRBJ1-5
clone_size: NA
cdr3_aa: CASSRQGGGNQPQHF
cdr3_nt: TGTGCCAGCTCAAGACAGGGAGGTGGCAATCAGCCCCAGCATTTT

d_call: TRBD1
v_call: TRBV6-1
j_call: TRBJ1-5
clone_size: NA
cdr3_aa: CASSPTRGGPQHF
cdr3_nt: TGTGCCAGCAGTCCGACCAGGGGGGGGCCCCAGCATTTT

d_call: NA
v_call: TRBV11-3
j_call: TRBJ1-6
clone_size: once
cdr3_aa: CASSLDSSRSPLHF
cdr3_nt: TGTGCCAGCAGCTTAGACAGTTCGAGGTCACCCCTCCACTTT

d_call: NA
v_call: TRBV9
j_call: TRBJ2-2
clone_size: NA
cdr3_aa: CASSVDNRVINTGELFF
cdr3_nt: TGTGCCAGCAGCGTAGACAACAGGGTTATCAACACCGGGGAGCTGTTTTTT

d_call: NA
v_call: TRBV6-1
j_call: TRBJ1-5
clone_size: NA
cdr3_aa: CASSDSGGNQPQHF
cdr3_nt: TGTGCCAGCAGTGATTCGGGTGGCAATCAGCCCCAGCATTTT

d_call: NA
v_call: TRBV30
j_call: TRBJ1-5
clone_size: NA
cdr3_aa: CACREYSNQPQHF
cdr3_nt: TGTGCCTGCCGGGAGTATAGCAATCAGCCCCAGCATTTT

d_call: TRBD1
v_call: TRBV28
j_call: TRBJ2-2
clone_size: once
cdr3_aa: CASSYTGQAGELFF
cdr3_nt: TGTGCCAGCAGTTACACCGGACAGGCCGGGGAGCTGTTTTTT

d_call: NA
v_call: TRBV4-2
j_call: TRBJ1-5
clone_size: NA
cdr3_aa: CASSQEGQGFSDNQPQHF
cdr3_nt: TGTGCCAGCAGCCAAGAAGGCCAGGGGTTTTCAGACAATCAGCCCCAGCATTTT

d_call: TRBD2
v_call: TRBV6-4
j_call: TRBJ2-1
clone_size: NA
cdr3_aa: CASSKGLADNEQFF
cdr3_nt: TGTGCCAGCAGCAAGGGACTAGCGGACAATGAGCAGTTCTTC

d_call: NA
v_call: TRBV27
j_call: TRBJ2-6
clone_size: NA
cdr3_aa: CASSLPTAGANVLTF
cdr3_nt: TGTGCCAGCAGTCTCCCGACAGCTGGGGCCAACGTCCTGACTTTC

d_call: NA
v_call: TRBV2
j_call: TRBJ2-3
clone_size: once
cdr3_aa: CASLLGTGADTQYF
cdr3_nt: TGTGCCAGCCTCCTGGGTACTGGCGCAGATACGCAGTATTTT

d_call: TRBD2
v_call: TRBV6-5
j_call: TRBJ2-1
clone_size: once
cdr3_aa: CASSLAVSGGYEQFF
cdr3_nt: TGTGCCAGCAGCCTCGCTGTTAGCGGGGGGTATGAGCAGTTCTTC

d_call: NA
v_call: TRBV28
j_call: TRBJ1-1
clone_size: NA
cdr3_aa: CASRALLVAFF
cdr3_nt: TGTGCCAGCAGGGCCCTCCTCGTAGCTTTCTTT

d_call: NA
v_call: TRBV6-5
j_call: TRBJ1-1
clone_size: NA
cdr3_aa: CASSYGHIQSNTEAFF
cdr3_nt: TGTGCCAGCAGTTACGGACATATCCAGTCGAACACTGAAGCTTTCTTT

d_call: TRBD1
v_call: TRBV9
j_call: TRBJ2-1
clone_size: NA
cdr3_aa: CASSFGSPGQGANEQFF
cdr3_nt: TGTGCCAGCAGCTTTGGATCTCCGGGACAGGGCGCGAATGAGCAGTTCTTC

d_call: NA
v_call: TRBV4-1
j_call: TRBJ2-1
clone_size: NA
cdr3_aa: CASSQEAVPPSSYNEQFF
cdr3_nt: TGCGCCAGCAGCCAAGAAGCGGTCCCGCCTAGCTCCTACAATGAGCAGTTCTTC

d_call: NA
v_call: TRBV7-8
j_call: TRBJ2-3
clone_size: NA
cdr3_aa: CASSSDDSTDTQYF
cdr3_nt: TGTGCCAGCAGCTCGGATGATAGCACAGATACGCAGTATTTT

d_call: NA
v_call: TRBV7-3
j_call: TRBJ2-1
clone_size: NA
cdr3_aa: CASSLRAGSSSYNEQFF
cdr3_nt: TGTGCCAGCAGCTTAAGGGCGGGATCTAGCTCCTACAATGAGCAGTTCTTC

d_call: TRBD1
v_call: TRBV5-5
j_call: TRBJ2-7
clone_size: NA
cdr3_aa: CASSLGQGFRNEQYF
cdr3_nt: TGTGCCAGCAGCTTGGGACAGGGTTTCCGGAACGAGCAGTACTTC

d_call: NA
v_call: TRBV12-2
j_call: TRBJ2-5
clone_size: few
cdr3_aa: CASRLSVVADQETQYF
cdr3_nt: TGTGCAAGTCGCTTATCGGTAGTGGCGGATCAAGAGACCCAGTACTTC

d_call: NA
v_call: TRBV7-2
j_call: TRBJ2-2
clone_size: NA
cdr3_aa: CASSFTRDGELFF
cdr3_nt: TGTGCCAGCAGCTTCACGAGGGACGGAGAGCTGTTTTTT

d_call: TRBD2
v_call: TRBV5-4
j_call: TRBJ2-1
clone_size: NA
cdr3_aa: CASSPGGDTYNEQFF
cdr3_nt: TGTGCCAGCAGCCCCGGGGGGGACACCTACAATGAGCAGTTCTTC

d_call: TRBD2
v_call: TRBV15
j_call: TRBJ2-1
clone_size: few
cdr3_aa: CATSIVGGTPVPHNEQFF
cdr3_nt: TGTGCCACCAGCATCGTGGGGGGGACTCCAGTACCCCACAATGAGCAGTTCTTC

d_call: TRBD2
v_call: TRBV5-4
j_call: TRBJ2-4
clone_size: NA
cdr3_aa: CASSDGGAKNIQYF
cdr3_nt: TGTGCCAGCAGCGACGGGGGGGCCAAAAACATTCAGTACTTC

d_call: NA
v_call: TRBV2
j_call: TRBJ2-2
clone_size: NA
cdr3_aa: CASETGLANTGELFF
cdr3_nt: TGTGCCAGCGAGACGGGACTCGCGAACACCGGGGAGCTGTTTTTT

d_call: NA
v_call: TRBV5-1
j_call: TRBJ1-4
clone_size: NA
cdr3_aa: CASSRVGGEKLFF
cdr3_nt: TGCGCCAGCAGCCGGGTGGGGGGAGAAAAACTGTTTTTT

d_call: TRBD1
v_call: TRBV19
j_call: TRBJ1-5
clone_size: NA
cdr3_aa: CASSSLTGGYNQPQHF
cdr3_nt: TGTGCCAGTAGTTCGCTGACAGGGGGGTACAATCAGCCCCAGCATTTT

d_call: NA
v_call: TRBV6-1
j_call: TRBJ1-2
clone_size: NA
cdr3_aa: CASSVAGSYGYTF
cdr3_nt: TGTGCCAGCAGTGTTGCCGGGAGCTATGGCTACACCTTC

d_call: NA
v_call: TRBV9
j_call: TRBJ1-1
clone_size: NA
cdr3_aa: CASSAGLENTEAFF
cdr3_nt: TGTGCCAGCAGCGCCGGTCTAGAGAACACTGAAGCTTTCTTT

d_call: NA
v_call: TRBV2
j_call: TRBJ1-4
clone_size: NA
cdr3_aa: CASSEARGGKLFF
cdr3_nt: TGTGCCAGCAGTGAAGCGCGGGGGGGAAAACTGTTTTTT

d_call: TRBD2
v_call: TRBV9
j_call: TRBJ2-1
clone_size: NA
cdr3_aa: CASSADSGGFNEQFF
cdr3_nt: TGTGCCAGCAGCGCAGATAGCGGGGGCTTTAATGAGCAGTTCTTC

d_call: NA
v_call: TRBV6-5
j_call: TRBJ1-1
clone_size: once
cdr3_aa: CASSPASLTEAFF
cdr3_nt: TGTGCCAGCAGCCCGGCCTCGCTGACTGAAGCTTTCTTT

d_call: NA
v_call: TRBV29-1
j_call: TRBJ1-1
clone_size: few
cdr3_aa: CSAAVGSAEAFF
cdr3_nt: TGCAGCGCAGCCGTCGGCAGCGCTGAAGCTTTCTTT

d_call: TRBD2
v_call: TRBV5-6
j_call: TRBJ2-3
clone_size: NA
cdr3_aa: CASSVRTSGPTDTQYF
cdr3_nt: TGTGCCAGCAGCGTCAGGACTAGCGGACCCACAGATACGCAGTATTTT

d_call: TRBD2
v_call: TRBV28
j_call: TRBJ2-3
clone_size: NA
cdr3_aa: CASSSPGGSRGDTQYF
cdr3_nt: TGTGCCAGCAGTTCCCCGGGCGGGAGTCGGGGAGATACGCAGTATTTT

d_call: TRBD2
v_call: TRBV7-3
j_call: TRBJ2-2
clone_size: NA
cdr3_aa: CASSKSGLAGRVGELFF
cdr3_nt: TGTGCCAGCAGCAAATCGGGACTAGCGGGGAGGGTCGGGGAGCTGTTTTTT

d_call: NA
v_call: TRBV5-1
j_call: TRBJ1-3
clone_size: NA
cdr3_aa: CASSLGTDSGNTIYF
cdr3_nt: TGCGCCAGCAGCTTGGGGACAGACTCTGGAAACACCATATATTTT

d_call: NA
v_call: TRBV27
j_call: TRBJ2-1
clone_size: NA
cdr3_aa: CASSAGGENNEQFF
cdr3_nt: TGTGCCAGCAGTGCCGGGGGCGAGAACAATGAGCAGTTCTTC

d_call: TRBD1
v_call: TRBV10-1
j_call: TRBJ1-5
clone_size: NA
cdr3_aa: CASSVRDREVGNQPQHF
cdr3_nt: TGCGCCAGCAGTGTCCGGGACAGGGAGGTAGGCAATCAGCCCCAGCATTTT

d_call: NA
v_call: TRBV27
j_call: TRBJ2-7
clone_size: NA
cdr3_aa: CASASSYEQYF
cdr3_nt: TGTGCCAGCGCGAGCTCCTACGAGCAGTACTTC

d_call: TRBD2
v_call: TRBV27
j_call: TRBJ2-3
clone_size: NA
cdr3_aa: CASSPGGGPKGTQYF
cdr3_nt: TGTGCCAGCAGCCCAGGCGGGGGGCCCAAAGGTACGCAGTATTTT

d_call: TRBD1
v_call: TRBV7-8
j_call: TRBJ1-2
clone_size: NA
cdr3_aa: CASSSPGQGAYGYTF
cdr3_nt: TGTGCCAGCAGCTCACCGGGACAGGGGGCTTATGGCTACACCTTC

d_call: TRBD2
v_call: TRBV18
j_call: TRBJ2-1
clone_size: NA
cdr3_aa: CASSPFYSGSWFNEQFF
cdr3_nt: TGTGCCAGCTCACCATTTTACAGCGGGAGCTGGTTTAATGAGCAGTTCTTC

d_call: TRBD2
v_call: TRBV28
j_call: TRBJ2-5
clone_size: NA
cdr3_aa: CASSLGSGRVETQYF
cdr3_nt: TGTGCCAGCAGTTTAGGTAGCGGGAGGGTGGAGACCCAGTACTTC

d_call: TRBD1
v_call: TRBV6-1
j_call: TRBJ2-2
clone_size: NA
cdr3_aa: CASSEDRAGTGELFF
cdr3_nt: TGTGCCAGCAGTGAGGACAGGGCCGGCACCGGGGAGCTGTTTTTT

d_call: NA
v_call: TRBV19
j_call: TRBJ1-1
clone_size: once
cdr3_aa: CASSKPGRGNTEAFF
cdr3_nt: TGTGCCAGTAGTAAGCCAGGGAGGGGAAATACTGAAGCTTTCTTT

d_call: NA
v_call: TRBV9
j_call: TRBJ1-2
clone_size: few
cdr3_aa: CASSDRTGYTF
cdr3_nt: TGTGCCAGCAGCGATCGAACGGGCTACACCTTC

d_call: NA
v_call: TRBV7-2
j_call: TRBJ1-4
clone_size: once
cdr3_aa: CASSLGLNEKLFF
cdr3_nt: TGTGCCAGCAGCTTAGGGCTGAATGAAAAACTGTTTTTT

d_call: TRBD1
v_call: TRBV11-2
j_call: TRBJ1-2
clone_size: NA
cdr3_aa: CASSPGQGVNRNYGYTF
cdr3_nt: TGTGCCAGCAGCCCTGGACAGGGGGTAAATCGGAACTATGGCTACACCTTC